The 19 T cell receptor beta chains presented below share a single source sample, sequenced in a study of blood T cell repertoires in COVID-19. The table came from immunoSEQ multiplex PCR; TCRdb's copy has only in-frame clones and leaves some out. The sample consists of approximately 150,000 clones, about 83% of them appearing once. The material sequenced was peripheral blood. Every receptor here comes from a human donor in a cohort sampled during active COVID-19.

The CDR3 loop reads CSASSGELNEKLFF. CDR3 DNA sequence: TGCAGTGCTAGTAGCGGAGAGTTAAATGAAAAACTGTTTTTT. This chain joins TRBV20-1 and TRBJ1-4, with D uncertain. This CDR3 spans 14 amino acids. The V gene lost 3 bases and the J gene lost 5 bases, with 13 bases spanning the gap. Germline loops: CDR1 DFQATT, CDR2 SNEGSKA (reference sequence).

The chain is built from TRBV7-9 and TRBJ2-7, with 8 bases aligning to TRBD1. This CDR3 contains 15 residues. CDR1 SEHNR and CDR2 FQNEAQ come from the germline V gene (reference sequence). Losses at the gene ends were 6 bases for V and 4 bases for J; bases not matched to a gene: 11. DNA for the CDR3: TGTGCCAGCAGTCGCTCCTCAGGGGGCGGATACGAGCAGTACTTC. This translates into CASSRSSGGGYEQYF.

This clone has only one observation. This chain connects TRBV9 to TRBJ2-7; 11 nucleotides align to TRBD1. The V gene end was trimmed by 4 bases and the J gene end by 0 bases; junction bases not matched to a gene: 6. Germline V gene data show CDR1 as SGDLS and CDR2 as YYNGEE. The CDR3 sequence is 16 residues long. CDR3 region: CASSPVGQGGSYEQYF. CDR3 in DNA: TGTGCCAGCAGCCCTGTGGGACAGGGGGGCTCCTACGAGCAGTACTTC.

The chain couples TRBV5-1 to TRBJ2-1, with 7 bases identical to TRBD1. The V segment lost 4 bases and the J segment 8 bases; nucleotides outside the gene matches: 18. The CDR3 is 17 residues long. Germline CDR1 and CDR2: SGHRS and YFSETQ. The CDR3 spells CASSRTGVSGQGDEQFF. The CDR3 coding sequence is TGCGCCAGCAGCCGCACTGGGGTCAGCGGCCAGGGGGATGAGCAGTTCTTC.

V and J are TRBV30 and TRBJ2-1, with D possibly being TRBD2 (7 bases). V was shortened by 2 bases and J by 2 bases, with 13 bases between the two germline ends. In germline, CDR1 is GTSNPN, CDR2 SVGIG (reference sequence). There are 15 residues in the CDR3. CDR3 nucleotides: TGTGCCTGGAGTCACTGGGGGGGCGCCTACAATGAGCAGTTCTTC. Its protein product is CAWSHWGGAYNEQFF.

This sequence joins TRBV24-1 and TRBJ2-2; 12 bases match TRBD2. J lost 5 bases, V lost 0 bases, and 6 bases had no gene match. Germline V CDR1 and CDR2: KGHDR, SFDVKD. CDR3 length: 18 residues. This CDR3 is CATSDLQTSGSRTGELFF. As DNA, the CDR3 is TGTGCCACCAGTGATTTGCAGACTAGCGGGAGTAGGACCGGGGAGCTGTTTTTT.

The rearrangement links TRBV5-6 to TRBJ1-6; D remains unclear. This CDR3 has 15 residues. Germline assignment: CDR1 SGHDT and CDR2 YYEEEE. Trimming took 4 bases from V and 7 from J, leaving 15 bases between them. The DNA of the CDR3 is TGTGCCAGCAGCGGGATGGGAGACGGCAATTCACCCCTCCACTTT. Translating it yields CASSGMGDGNSPLHF.

The V gene is TRBV3-1 (or the pseudogene TRBV3-2), the J gene TRBJ1-2; D is undetermined. Trimming pared 1 base from V and 8 bases from J, leaving 14 bases between. The germline V gene has CDR1 LGHDT and CDR2 YNNKEL (reference sequence). CDR3 length: 14 residues. For the CDR3, the DNA is TGTGCCAGCAGCCAAGGTCCCGGGTCTGGCGGCTACACCTTC. As protein: CASSQGPGSGGYTF.

This clone appeared a single time. The chain carries TRBV2 and TRBJ1-3; a weak D match, TRBD1 (6 bases). CDR3 size: 16 residues. Germline loops: CDR1 SNHLY, CDR2 FYNNEI. Between the trimmed V and J ends, which lost 3 bases and 2 bases, there was a span of 14 bases. CDR3 amino acids: CASSERGRGAGNTIYF. The CDR3 DNA sequence: TGTGCCAGCAGTGAGAGGGGCAGGGGAGCTGGAAACACCATATATTTT.

This rearrangement joins TRBV28 to TRBJ2-6, with TRBD1 matching over 8 bases. The CDR3 totals 18 residues. V shed 3 bases and J 4 bases; nucleotides not matched to a gene: 11. CDR1 and CDR2 (germline): MDHEN, SYDVKM. This CDR3 reads CASSFGDRWPAGANVLTF. DNA for the CDR3: TGTGCCAGCAGTTTTGGGGACAGGTGGCCAGCGGGGGCCAACGTCCTGACTTTC.

The gene calls are TRBV28 and TRBJ1-5; perhaps TRBD1 as D (6 bases). CDR1 is MDHEN and CDR2 is SYDVKM in the germline V gene. There are 14 residues in the CDR3. Trimming cost V 5 bases and J 7 bases, with 15 bases left between them. This chain's CDR3 is CASSLPTGHQPQHF. The CDR3 nucleotides are TGTGCCAGCAGTCTCCCCACAGGGCACCAGCCCCAGCATTTT.

The J gene is TRBJ1-3, the V gene TRBV29-1; possible D gene TRBD1, 6 bases. The CDR3 is made up of 15 amino acids. V lost 4 bases and J 0 bases, leaving 13 bases between the germline ends. Germline-derived CDR1 and CDR2 are SQVTM and ANQGSEA. In DNA form, the CDR3 reads TGCAGCGTTGGGGGGGGGCACGGCTCTGGAAACACCATATATTTT. It yields the protein CSVGGGHGSGNTIYF.

In nucleotides, the CDR3 is TGCAGCGTTGAAGCAGGGGGTTACACTGAAGCTTTCTTT. Protein: CSVEAGGYTEAFF. V gene TRBV29-1 combines with J gene TRBJ1-1; 7 positions match TRBD1. This CDR3 comprises 13 residues. Looked up from germline, CDR1 is SQVTM and CDR2 is ANQGSEA. The junction had 2 bases not matched to a gene; V was cut back by 1 base and J by 3 bases.

J is TRBJ2-2 and V is TRBV28; D ambiguous. This CDR3 is built from 12 residues. V lost 3 bases, J lost 4 bases, and 3 bases lay in between. Germline V gene lookup returns CDR1 MDHEN and CDR2 SYDVKM. DNA of the CDR3: TGTGCCAGCAGTTTTCGCACCGGGGAGCTGTTTTTT. This sequence encodes CASSFRTGELFF.

This chain uses TRBV7-2 with TRBJ1-1; TRBD1 agrees at 10 bases. The CDR3 runs to 16 residues. Germline assignment: CDR1 SGHTA and CDR2 FQGNSA. Trimming at V came to 5 bases and at J to 6 bases, leaving 12 bases not matched to a gene. The CDR3 DNA sequence: TGTGCCAGCAGCGCGGGACAGGGGAGGCAAGTCGCTGAAGCTTTCTTT. As protein: CASSAGQGRQVAEAFF.

This chain uses TRBV29-1 with TRBJ2-1; 11 bases align to TRBD2. Germline V CDR1 and CDR2: SQVTM, ANQGSEA. J lost 0 bases, V lost 2 bases, and 12 bases had no gene match. The CDR3 contains 19 residues. The CDR3 protein is CSVEFGGLAGSSSYNEQFF. CDR3 DNA sequence: TGCAGCGTTGAATTCGGTGGACTAGCGGGCTCTAGCTCCTACAATGAGCAGTTCTTC.

CDR3 region: CAMDRGASEAFF. In nucleotides, the CDR3 is TGTGCCATGGACAGGGGGGCCTCCGAAGCTTTCTTT. This chain joins TRBV27 and TRBJ1-1; 10 bases align to TRBD1. This CDR3 contains 12 residues. CDR1 is MNHEY, CDR2 SMNVEV, per germline (reference sequence). J was trimmed by 8 bases and V by 10 bases; bases with no gene match: 7.

This sequence joins TRBV5-4 and TRBJ2-7; 8 nucleotides align to TRBD1. Germline V lookup: CDR1 SGHNT, CDR2 YYREEE (reference sequence). The V gene end was trimmed by 4 bases and the J gene end by 3 bases; junction bases not matched to a gene: 6. This CDR3 has 14 amino acids. The CDR3 nucleotides read TGTGCCAGCAGCCCCGATGGACAGGGCTACGAGCAGTACTTC. This codes for CASSPDGQGYEQYF.

CDR3 in DNA: TGTGCCAGCAGCGTAGCGTTAACCTACGAGCAGTACTTC. Amino acid sequence: CASSVALTYEQYF. This rearrangement joins TRBV2 to TRBJ2-7; maybe TRBD2 (5 bases). V shed 6 bases and J shed 2 bases, with 11 bases lying between them. The germline V gene encodes CDR1 SNHLY and CDR2 FYNNEI. This CDR3 comprises 13 residues.